The source of this T cell receptor (beta chain) is a study of T-cell memory formation after mild COVID-19. General observations from the study: Contracting clones from day 15 to 85 showed balanced CD4/CD8; later expanders favored CD4+. Some SARS-CoV-2-responding clones were already detected in memory before infection.

Comments on this clonotype: Antigen unknown.

The CDR3 sequence is 11 residues long. Germline values: CDR1 DFQATT, CDR2 SNEGSKA (reference sequence). Trimming left V 5 bases short and J 7 bases short, with 9 bases between. MiXCR, applied by TCRdb to the 5' RACE reads, yields one record per CDR3 protein. The table lists fewer than 700,000 distinct CDR3 sequences, roughly 21% of them singletons. The chain recombines TRBV20-1 with TRBJ2-1; D is ambiguous. The clonotype was recovered from an adult woman who had mild COVID-19 (a few samples of this study predate the infection). Cell type and time point are not known. The source material was PBMCs or a T cell subset sorted from them (not recorded which). The CDR3 is CSAPGRNEQFF. CDR3 coding DNA: TGCAGTGCTCCGGGCAGGAATGAGCAGTTCTTC.